These 10 T cell receptor beta chains came from one sample sequenced in a study of T cell repertoires in cytomegalovirus infection (dated by TCRdb to between 2018 and 2020). TCRdb names Illumina HiSeq 1500 as the instrument used. Using fastp at Q25 and MiXCR, TCRdb reprocessed the public reads and kept productive beta chains. A single entry per CDR3 protein holds the most common genes and DNA from its merged rows. Within this sample are some 940,000 distinct CDR3 sequences, with around 30% of them counted one time only. The ten largest account for over 13% of the sample. The label giving this sample's treatment or condition can be read as: in vitro stimulation with specific CMV peptide epitopes to enrich CMV-specific T cells. What these receptors recognize is not known. The sample was cultured CD8+ T cells from PBMCs, taken from culture after CMV antigen stimulation. These receptor sequences come from a human donor in good health (CMV status not recorded). Some clones in this sample may be carry-over from other donors' samples.

V is TRBV12-3 or TRBV12-4 and J is TRBJ1-4; 7 positions agree with TRBD1. V shed 6 bases, J shed 0 bases, and the junction held 10 bases outside the gene matches. CDR3 length: 17 amino acids. In DNA form, the CDR3 reads TGTGCCAGCAGCAAATTACAGGGGCCACCAACTAATGAAAAACTGTTTTTT. It codes for CASSKLQGPPTNEKLFF.

This clonotype was seen a few times. The rearrangement joins TRBV6-1 to TRBJ2-3, with D maybe TRBD1 (6 bases). From germline, CDR1 is MNHNS and CDR2 SASEGT. Trimming shortened V by 6 bases and J by 2 bases, and 9 bases separated the two germline ends. CDR3 size: 13 residues. CDR3 protein: CASRWDTTDTQYF. For the CDR3, the DNA is TGTGCCAGCAGATGGGACACCACAGATACGCAGTATTTT.

The chain joins TRBV20-1 to TRBJ1-3, with a tentative D call TRBD1 (5 bases). The length of the CDR3 is 15 residues. The germline V gene has CDR1 DFQATT and CDR2 SNEGSKA (reference sequence). Trimming shortened V by 5 bases and J by 0 bases, and 14 bases separated the two germline ends. CDR3 sequence reads: CSARDRDYSGNTIYF. The CDR3 nucleotides read TGCAGTGCTCGTGACAGAGATTACTCTGGAAACACCATATATTTT.

This clonotype was seen ten or more times. The chain carries TRBV7-9 and TRBJ1-1; D might be TRBD1 (5 bases). Germline V gene sequence: CDR1 SEHNR, CDR2 FQNEAQ (reference sequence). The CDR3 has 15 amino acids. Trimming took 5 bases from V and 5 from J, leaving 18 bases between them. CDR3 sequence (DNA): TGTGCCAGCAGCCCATTGCAAGGGTCAGGGACTGAAGCTTTCTTT. Translation gives CASSPLQGSGTEAFF.

The J gene is TRBJ2-7, the V gene TRBV29-1; a possible D gene is TRBD1 (6 bases). Germline V lookup: CDR1 SQVTM, CDR2 ANQGSEA. The germline V and J ends were trimmed by 4 bases and 3 bases, with 10 bases remaining between them. This CDR3 contains 12 residues. The CDR3 loop is CSVALDSYEQYF. The CDR3, as DNA: TGCAGCGTTGCCTTGGACAGCTACGAGCAGTACTTC.

This clonotype was found a few times. The chain recombines TRBV20-1 with TRBJ2-3; 10 nucleotides agree with TRBD1. Germline V gene sequence: CDR1 DFQATT, CDR2 SNEGSKA (reference sequence). The CDR3 is made up of 14 amino acids. The ends lost 6 bases at V and 1 base at J; junction bases unmatched: 4. The DNA for the CDR3 is TGCAGTGCCGCCGGGACAGGGGGCACAGATACGCAGTATTTT. Its translation is CSAAGTGGTDTQYF.

The chain uses TRBV4-1 and TRBJ1-2; D is unresolved. Germline CDR1 reads MGHRA; CDR2 reads YSYEKL. The CDR3 is made up of 15 amino acids. The V gene lost 0 bases and the J gene lost 2 bases, with 10 bases spanning the gap. CDR3 residues: CASSQDRRLNYGYTF. CDR3 DNA: TGCGCCAGCAGCCAAGATAGACGGCTGAACTATGGCTACACCTTC.

This chain joins TRBV20-1 and TRBJ1-2; 9 bases fit TRBD1. The germline V gene has CDR1 DFQATT and CDR2 SNEGSKA (reference sequence). CDR3 length: 17 residues. V lost 3 bases and J lost 10; bases outside the gene matches: 21. The DNA for the CDR3 is TGCAGTGCTAGGGCCGATTTTCATACCGGGACAGGGTCTGACTACACCTTC. Its protein is CSARADFHTGTGSDYTF.

The chain employs TRBV6-1 and TRBJ2-7; D is perhaps TRBD2 (5 bases). This CDR3 is built from 14 residues. From germline, CDR1 is MNHNS and CDR2 SASEGT. V gave up 4 bases and J gave up 2 bases, with 12 bases separating them. The CDR3 reads CASSALLAPYEQYV. The DNA of the CDR3 is TGTGCCAGCAGTGCCCTTCTAGCCCCCTACGAGCAGTACGTC.

The chain recombines TRBV7-3 with TRBJ2-3, with 13 bases that match TRBD2. The V gene's germline CDR1 is SGHTA and CDR2 FQGTGA. The CDR3 sequence is 18 residues long. Trimming took 3 bases from V and 4 from J; bases not matched to a gene: 10. The CDR3 sequence: CASSLNPGLAGVSDTQYF. The CDR3 DNA follows: TGTGCCAGCAGCTTGAACCCTGGACTAGCGGGGGTCTCAGATACGCAGTATTTT. Using reference TRBV7-3 and TRBJ2-3 for the parts outside the CDR3, the full variable domain is GAGVSQTPSNKVTEKGKYVELRCDPISGHTALYWYRQSLGQGPEFLIYFQGTGAADDSGLPNDRFFAVRPEGSVSTLKIQRTERGDSAVYLCASSLNPGLAGVSDTQYFGPGTRLTVL.